This record covers a single T cell receptor beta chain. The antigen is not known. The healthy adult donors were HIV-negative and reported no recent acute infections or vaccinations. The method was immunoSEQ multiplex PCR; TCRdb's version includes in-frame clones alone and lacks a portion of them. The sample yields 950,000 to 1,100,000 clones, about 76% seen once. The CDR3 contains 14 residues. Germline V gene sequence: CDR1 MNHNS, CDR2 SASEGT. Trimming took off 2 bases at V and 2 bases at J, with 10 bases between the two ends. This entry belongs to a study of shared clonotypes between healthy human individuals. Notes on the study in general: A generally larger estimated richness was seen in naive subsets than in memory subsets.

This TCR was recovered from a man between 18 and 29 years old in good health. Sequencing was carried out using memory CD4+ T cells sorted from blood. Stated subset: CD45RA-negative fraction. The rearrangement joins TRBV6-1 to TRBJ2-7; either TRBD1 or TRBD2 may fit D (5 bases each). The CDR3 coding sequence is TGTGCCAGCAGTGAAATGAGGGGAGCCTACGAGCAGTACTTC. Its protein product is CASSEMRGAYEQYF.